This T cell receptor beta chain was observed in a study of blood T cell repertoires in COVID-19. The CDR3 covers 16 residues. The V and J ends lost 2 bases and 4 bases respectively, with 17 bases between them. Germline loops: CDR1 SEHNR, CDR2 FQNEAQ (reference sequence). TCRdb keeps only in-frame clones here, not all; method: immunoSEQ multiplex PCR. The repertoire has about 40,000 clones, 85% to 90% of them found once; the top ten carry 15% to 20%. This clone appeared once. This receptor was obtained from a man in his forties or fifties in a cohort sampled during active COVID-19. This chain uses TRBV7-9 with TRBJ2-5; D is perhaps TRBD2 (7 bases). Source material: peripheral blood. The DNA for the CDR3 is TGTGCCAGCAGCTTAATGCGGGGGCCAATAAGAGAGACCCAGTACTTC. Translated, it gives CASSLMRGPIRETQYF.